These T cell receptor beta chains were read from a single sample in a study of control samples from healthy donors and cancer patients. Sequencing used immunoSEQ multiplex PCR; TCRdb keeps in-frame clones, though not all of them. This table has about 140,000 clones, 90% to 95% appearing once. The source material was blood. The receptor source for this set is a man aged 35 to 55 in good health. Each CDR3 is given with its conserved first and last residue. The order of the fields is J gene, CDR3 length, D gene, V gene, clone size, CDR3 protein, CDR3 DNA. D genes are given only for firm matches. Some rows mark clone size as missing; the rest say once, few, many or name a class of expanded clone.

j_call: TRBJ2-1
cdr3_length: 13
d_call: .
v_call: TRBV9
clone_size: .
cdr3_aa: CASSVGSGNEQFF
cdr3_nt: TGTGCCAGCAGCGTAGGGAGTGGGAATGAGCAGTTCTTC

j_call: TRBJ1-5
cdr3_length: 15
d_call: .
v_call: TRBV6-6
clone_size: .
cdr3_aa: CASMGGAYSNQPQHF
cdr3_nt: TGTGCCAGCATGGGCGGGGCATATAGCAATCAGCCCCAGCATTTT

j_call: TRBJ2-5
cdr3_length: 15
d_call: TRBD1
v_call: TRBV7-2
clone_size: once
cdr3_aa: CASSPQTGLRETQYF
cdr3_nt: TGTGCCAGCAGCCCGCAGACAGGGCTGAGAGAGACCCAGTACTTC

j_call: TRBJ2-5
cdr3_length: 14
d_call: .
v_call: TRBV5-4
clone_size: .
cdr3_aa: CASSLVGREETQYF
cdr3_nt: TGTGCCAGCAGCTTGGTCGGCAGGGAAGAGACCCAGTACTTC

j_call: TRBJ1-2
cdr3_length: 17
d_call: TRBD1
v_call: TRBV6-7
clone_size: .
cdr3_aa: CASSSYRGQGGNYGYTF
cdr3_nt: TGTGCCAGCAGTTCGTACCGGGGACAGGGGGGAAACTATGGCTACACCTTC

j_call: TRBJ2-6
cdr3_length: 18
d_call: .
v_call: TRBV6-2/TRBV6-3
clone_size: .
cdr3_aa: CASSYGLQGRSGANVLTF
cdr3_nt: TGTGCCAGCAGTTACGGATTGCAGGGGAGGTCTGGGGCCAACGTCCTGACTTTC

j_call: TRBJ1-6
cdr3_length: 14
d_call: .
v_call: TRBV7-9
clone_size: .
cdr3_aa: CASTPGGGNSPLHF
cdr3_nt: TGTGCCAGCACCCCCGGCGGAGGGAATTCACCCCTCCACTTT

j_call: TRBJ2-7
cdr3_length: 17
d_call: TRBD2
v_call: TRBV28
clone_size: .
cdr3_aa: CASSSLTLAGVPYEQYF
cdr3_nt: TGTGCCAGCAGTTCCCTCACACTAGCGGGAGTTCCCTACGAGCAGTACTTC

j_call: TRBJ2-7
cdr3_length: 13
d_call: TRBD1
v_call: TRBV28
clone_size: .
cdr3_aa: CASSPGQGDQQYF
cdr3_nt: TGTGCCAGCAGCCCTGGACAGGGGGATCAGCAGTACTTC

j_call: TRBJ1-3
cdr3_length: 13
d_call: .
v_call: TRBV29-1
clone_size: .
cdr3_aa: CSVITGTGNTIYF
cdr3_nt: TGCAGCGTTATTACAGGGACTGGAAACACCATATATTTT

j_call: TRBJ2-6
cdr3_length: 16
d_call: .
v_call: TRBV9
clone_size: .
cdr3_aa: CASSVAGYSGANVLTF
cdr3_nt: TGTGCCAGCAGCGTAGCTGGATACTCTGGGGCCAACGTCCTGACTTTC

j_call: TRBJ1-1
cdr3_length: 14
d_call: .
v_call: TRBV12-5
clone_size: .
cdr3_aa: CASGFGQPNTEAFF
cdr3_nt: TGTGCTAGTGGTTTCGGGCAGCCGAACACTGAAGCTTTCTTT

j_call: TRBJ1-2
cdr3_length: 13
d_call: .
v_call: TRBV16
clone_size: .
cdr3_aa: CASSLQEHVRYTF
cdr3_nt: TGTGCCAGCAGCCTTCAGGAACACGTACGCTACACCTTC

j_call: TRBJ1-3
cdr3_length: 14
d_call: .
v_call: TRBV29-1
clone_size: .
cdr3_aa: CSAGTGTSGNTIYF
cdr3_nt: TGCAGCGCGGGTACAGGGACCTCTGGAAACACCATATATTTT

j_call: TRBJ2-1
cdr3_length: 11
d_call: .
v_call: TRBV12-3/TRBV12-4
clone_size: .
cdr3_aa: CASSTVNEQFF
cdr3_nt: TGTGCCAGCAGCACCGTTAATGAGCAGTTCTTC

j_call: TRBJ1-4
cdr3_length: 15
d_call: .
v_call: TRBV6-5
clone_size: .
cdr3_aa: CASSYSIWSNEKLFF
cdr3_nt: TGTGCCAGCAGTTACTCGATTTGGTCTAATGAAAAACTGTTTTTT

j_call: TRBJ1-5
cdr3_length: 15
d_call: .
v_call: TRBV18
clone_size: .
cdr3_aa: CASSPLGENNQPQHF
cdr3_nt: TGTGCCAGCTCACCACTCGGGGAGAACAATCAGCCCCAGCATTTT

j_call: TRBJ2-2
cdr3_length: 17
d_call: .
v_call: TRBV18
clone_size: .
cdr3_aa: CASSPLAGRVSSGELFF
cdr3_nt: TGTGCCAGCTCACCACTCGCAGGCAGGGTATCATCCGGGGAGCTGTTTTTT

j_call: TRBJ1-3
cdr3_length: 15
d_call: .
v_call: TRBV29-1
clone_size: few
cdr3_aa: CSVYYREVWGNTIYF
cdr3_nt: TGCAGCGTTTACTACAGGGAGGTTTGGGGGAACACCATATATTTT

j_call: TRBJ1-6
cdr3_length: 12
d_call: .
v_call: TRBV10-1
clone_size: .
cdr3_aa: CASSGLNSPLHF
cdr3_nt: TGCGCCAGCTCGGGCCTGAATTCACCCCTCCACTTT

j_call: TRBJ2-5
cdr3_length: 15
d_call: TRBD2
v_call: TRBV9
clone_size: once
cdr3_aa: CASSVAGGAVETQYF
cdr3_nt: TGTGCCAGCAGCGTGGCGGGGGGGGCCGTAGAGACCCAGTACTTC

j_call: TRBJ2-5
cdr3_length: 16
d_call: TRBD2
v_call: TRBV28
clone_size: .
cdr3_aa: CASKVSRGSGEETQYF
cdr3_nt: TGTGCCAGCAAAGTTTCTCGTGGTAGCGGGGAAGAGACCCAGTACTTC

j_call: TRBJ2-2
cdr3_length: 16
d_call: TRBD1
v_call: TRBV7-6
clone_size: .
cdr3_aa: CASSSSTGGYTGELFF
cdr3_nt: TGTGCCAGCAGCTCAAGCACAGGGGGGTACACCGGGGAGCTGTTTTTT

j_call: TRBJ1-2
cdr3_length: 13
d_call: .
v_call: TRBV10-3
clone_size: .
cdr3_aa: CAIKGSSTYGYTF
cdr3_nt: TGTGCCATCAAGGGCAGCAGCACCTATGGCTACACCTTC

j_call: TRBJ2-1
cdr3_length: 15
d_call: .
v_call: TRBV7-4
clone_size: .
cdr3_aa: CASSARYPNNNEQFF
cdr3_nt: TGTGCCAGCAGCGCTAGGTACCCCAACAACAATGAGCAGTTCTTC

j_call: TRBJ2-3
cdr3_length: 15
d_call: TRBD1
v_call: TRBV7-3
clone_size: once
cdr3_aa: CASSLGTESTDTQYF
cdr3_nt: TGTGCCAGCAGCTTGGGGACAGAGAGCACAGATACGCAGTATTTT

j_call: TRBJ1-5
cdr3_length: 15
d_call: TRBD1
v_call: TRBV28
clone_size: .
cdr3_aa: CASSLQGGDGQPQHF
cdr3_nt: TGTGCCAGCAGTTTACAGGGGGGAGATGGGCAGCCCCAGCATTTT

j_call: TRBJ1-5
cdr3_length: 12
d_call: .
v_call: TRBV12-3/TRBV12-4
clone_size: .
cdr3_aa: CASTFSNQPQHF
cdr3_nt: TGTGCCAGCACCTTTAGCAATCAGCCCCAGCATTTT

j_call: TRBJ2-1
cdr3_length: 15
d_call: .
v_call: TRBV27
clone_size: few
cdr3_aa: CASSDDWDQSNEQFF
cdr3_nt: TGTGCCAGCAGTGACGACTGGGACCAATCCAATGAGCAGTTCTTC

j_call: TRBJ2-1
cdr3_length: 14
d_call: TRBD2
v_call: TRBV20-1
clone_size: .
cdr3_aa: CSASGLAGAREQFF
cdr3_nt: TGCAGTGCTAGTGGGCTAGCGGGAGCTAGAGAGCAGTTCTTC

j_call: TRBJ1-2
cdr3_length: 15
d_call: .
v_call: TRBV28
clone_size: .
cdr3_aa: CASSLIGTPDYGYTF
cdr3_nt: TGTGCCAGCAGTTTAATTGGGACCCCTGACTATGGCTACACCTTC

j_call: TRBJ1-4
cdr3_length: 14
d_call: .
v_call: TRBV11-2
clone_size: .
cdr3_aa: CASSSTGTMEKLFF
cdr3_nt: TGTGCCAGCAGCTCAACCGGGACAATGGAAAAACTGTTTTTT

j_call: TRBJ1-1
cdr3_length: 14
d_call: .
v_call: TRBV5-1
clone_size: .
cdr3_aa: CASSPSAPREEAFF
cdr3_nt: TGCGCCAGCAGCCCGTCCGCCCCTCGGGAGGAAGCTTTCTTT

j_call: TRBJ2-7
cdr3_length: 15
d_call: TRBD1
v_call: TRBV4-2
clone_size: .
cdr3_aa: CASSQGQGASYEQYF
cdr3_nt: TGTGCCAGCAGCCAAGGACAGGGGGCCTCCTACGAGCAGTACTTC

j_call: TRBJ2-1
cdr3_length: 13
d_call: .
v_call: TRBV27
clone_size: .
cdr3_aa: CASSLSGVVEQFF
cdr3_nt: TGTGCCAGCAGTTTATCGGGGGTCGTTGAGCAGTTCTTC

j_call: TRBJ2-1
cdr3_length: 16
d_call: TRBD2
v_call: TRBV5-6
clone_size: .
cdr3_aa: CASSSLRLAGGKDAFF
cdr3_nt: TGTGCCAGCAGCTCTCTGCGACTAGCGGGGGGGAAGGATGCATTCTTC

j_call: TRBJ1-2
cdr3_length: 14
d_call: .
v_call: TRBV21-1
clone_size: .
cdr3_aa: CASNRGTGEYGYTF
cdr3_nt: TGTGCCAGCAACAGAGGAACAGGGGAATATGGCTACACCTTC

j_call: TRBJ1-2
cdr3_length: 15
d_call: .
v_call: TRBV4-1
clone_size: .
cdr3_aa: CASSQDPLFFEGYTF
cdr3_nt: TGCGCCAGCAGCCAAGATCCCTTATTTTTTGAAGGCTACACCTTC

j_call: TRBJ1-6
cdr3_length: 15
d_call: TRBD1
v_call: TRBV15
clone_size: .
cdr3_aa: CATSSGTGENSPLHF
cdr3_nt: TGTGCCACCAGCAGCGGGACAGGAGAAAATTCACCCCTCCACTTT

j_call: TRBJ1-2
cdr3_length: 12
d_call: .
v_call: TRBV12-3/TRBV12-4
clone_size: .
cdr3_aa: CASSFWSYGYTF
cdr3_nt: TGTGCCAGCAGTTTTTGGAGCTATGGCTACACCTTC

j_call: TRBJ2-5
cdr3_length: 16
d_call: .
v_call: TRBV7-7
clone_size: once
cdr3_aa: CASSLEPGRAWEAQYF
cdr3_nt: TGTGCTAGCAGCTTAGAGCCTGGCAGGGCTTGGGAGGCCCAGTACTTC